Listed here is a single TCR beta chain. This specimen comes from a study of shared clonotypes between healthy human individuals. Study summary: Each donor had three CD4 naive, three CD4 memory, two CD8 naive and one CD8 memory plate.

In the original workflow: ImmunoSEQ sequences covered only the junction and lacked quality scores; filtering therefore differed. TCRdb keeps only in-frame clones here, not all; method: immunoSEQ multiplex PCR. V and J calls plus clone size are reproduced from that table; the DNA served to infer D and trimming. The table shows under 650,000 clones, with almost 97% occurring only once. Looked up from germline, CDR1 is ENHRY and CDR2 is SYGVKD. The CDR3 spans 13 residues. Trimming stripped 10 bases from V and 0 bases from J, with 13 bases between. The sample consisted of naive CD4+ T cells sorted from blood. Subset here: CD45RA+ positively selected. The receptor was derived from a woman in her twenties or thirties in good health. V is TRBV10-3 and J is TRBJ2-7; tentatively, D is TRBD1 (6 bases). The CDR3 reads CATSGDGSYEQYF. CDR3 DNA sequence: TGTGCCACATCAGGGGATGGCTCCTACGAGCAGTACTTC.